These 15 T cell receptor beta chains were sequenced from one sample in a study of T cells after posttransplantation cyclophosphamide. Profiled with immunoSEQ multiplex PCR; TCRdb holds only in-frame clones, not every one. Altogether tens of thousands of clones are present, roughly 92% being singletons, with the ten largest covering around 3%. Material: PBMCs. The receptors here all came from a woman aged 45-65 years in good health and a related stem cell transplant donor.

The chain employs TRBV29-1 and TRBJ2-1; 8 bases agree with TRBD2. CDR3 size: 14 residues. The junction had 15 bases not matched to a gene; V was cut back by 7 bases and J by 10 bases. Germline-derived CDR1 and CDR2 are SQVTM and ANQGSEA. The chain's CDR3 is CSGHSGNLIREQFF. The CDR3 DNA reads TGCAGCGGACATAGCGGGAACCTCATTCGCGAGCAGTTCTTC.

The genes are TRBV5-5 and TRBJ2-4; D possibly corresponds to TRBD1 (6 bases). Trimming took off 0 bases at V and 6 bases at J, with 13 bases between the two ends. CDR3 size: 15 residues. In germline, CDR1 is SGHKS, CDR2 YYEKEE (reference sequence). CDR3 amino acids: CASSLVATGANIQYF. The CDR3 nucleotides read TGTGCCAGCAGCTTGGTGGCGACAGGAGCAAACATTCAGTACTTC.

The chain carries TRBV11-1 and TRBJ2-7, with TRBD1 identical over 10 bases. CDR3 size: 15 residues. Germline loops: CDR1 SGHAT, CDR2 FQDESV (reference sequence). V was pared by 3 bases and J by 3 bases, with 5 bases of the junction left unmatched. The CDR3 DNA reads as TGTGCCAGCAGCTTTTTGGGACAGGGGATCTACGAGCAGTACTTC. It specifies CASSFLGQGIYEQYF.

This clone was counted a single time. The chain links TRBV15 to TRBJ2-7, with 10 bases fitting TRBD1. Losses at the gene ends were 1 base for V and 6 bases for J; bases not matched to a gene: 9. Germline V gene lookup returns CDR1 LNHNV and CDR2 YYDKDF (reference sequence). The CDR3 contains 16 residues. This CDR3 is CATSRVIGQGVVEQYF. The CDR3 DNA reads as TGTGCCACCAGCAGAGTGATTGGACAGGGGGTTGTCGAGCAGTACTTC.

The rearrangement uses TRBV29-1 and TRBJ2-1; TRBD2 might be the D (6 bases). Trimming left V 2 bases short and J 6 bases short, with 14 bases between. The CDR3 length is 14 residues. CDR1 is SQVTM, CDR2 ANQGSEA, per germline. The CDR3 DNA sequence: TGCAGCGTTGAAAAGGCGGGGTTACGCAATGAGCAGTTCTTC. Translated: CSVEKAGLRNEQFF.

The genes are TRBV27 and TRBJ1-3, with 9 positions matching TRBD1. Germline CDR1 is MNHEY and CDR2 is SMNVEV (reference sequence). J lost 0 bases, V lost 5 bases, and 11 bases had no gene match. The CDR3 covers 18 residues. The CDR3 nucleotides are TGTGCCAGCAGTCGGAACCCGGGACAGGGCTTCTCTGGAAACACCATATATTTT. It codes for CASSRNPGQGFSGNTIYF.

CDR3 nucleotides: TGTGCCAGCAGCCACAGGGGTGGCAATCAGCCCCAGCATTTT. Translated: CASSHRGGNQPQHF. The genes are TRBV27 and TRBJ1-5; 7 bases agree with TRBD1. Germline lookup yields CDR1 MNHEY and CDR2 SMNVEV (reference sequence). Trimming at V came to 6 bases and at J to 2 bases, leaving 4 bases not matched to a gene. The CDR3 has 14 residues.

Regarding this clone: One end of the junction is discordant with germline, which a read error may explain. J is TRBJ2-7 and V is TRBV27, with D possibly TRBD2 on 5 matching bases. CDR1 is MNHEY and CDR2 is SMNVEV in the germline V gene (reference sequence). This CDR3 contains 15 residues. The CDR3 DNA sequence: TGTGCCAGCACTTTAAAACCGGGAATCACCTACGAGCAGTACTTC. Encoded protein: CASTLKPGITYEQYF.

This rearrangement joins TRBV6-5 to TRBJ1-3, with TRBD1 matching 7 bases. J lost 4 bases, V lost 0 bases, and 3 bases had no gene match. Germline-derived CDR1 and CDR2 are MNHEY and SVGAGI. The CDR3 loop spans 15 amino acids. As DNA, the CDR3 is TGTGCCAGCAGTTACTCAGGGGACAGCGGAAACACCATATATTTT. Translation: CASSYSGDSGNTIYF.

The chain joins TRBV5-1 to TRBJ2-7; 13 bases agree with TRBD2. V was clipped by 4 bases and J by 5 bases; unmatched bases: 6. Per the germline V gene, CDR1 is SGHRS and CDR2 is YFSETQ. This CDR3 is 15 amino acids long. The CDR3 sequence: CASSPGLAGADEQYF. The CDR3 bases are TGCGCCAGCAGCCCCGGACTAGCGGGAGCCGACGAGCAGTACTTC.

V usage is TRBV27 and J usage is TRBJ1-4; 8 nucleotides agree with TRBD1. The trim removed 5 bases at V and 5 bases at J, leaving 7 bases unmatched. Germline V lookup: CDR1 MNHEY, CDR2 SMNVEV (reference sequence). The CDR3 is 15 residues long. The DNA of the CDR3 is TGTGCCAGCAGTCAATACAGGGGGTTCAATGAAAAACTGTTTTTT. Its protein product is CASSQYRGFNEKLFF.

The chain carries TRBV21-1 and TRBJ1-5; TRBD1, the table's D call, lacks a check against the DNA. TRBV21-1 is noted as a pseudogene. The CDR3 runs to 18 residues. CDR3 region: CASSKKLGGQEFNQPQHF. CDR3 nucleotides: TGTGCCAGCAGCAAAAAACTAGGGGGACAGGAGTTCAATCAGCCCCAGCATTTT.

The chain has TRBV28 and TRBJ1-4; the match to TRBD1 covers 10 bases. This CDR3 region has 18 residues. V shed 2 bases and J 8 bases; nucleotides not matched to a gene: 14. Germline CDR1 MDHEN, CDR2 SYDVKM. The DNA of the CDR3 is TGTGCCAGCAGTTTAGCGCCGCAGTGGACAGGGGGAAGGGAAAAACTGTTTTTT. This sequence encodes CASSLAPQWTGGREKLFF.

The rearrangement uses TRBV15 and TRBJ2-1, with 8 bases aligning to TRBD2. This CDR3 has 18 amino acids. The J segment lost 8 bases and the V segment lost 0 bases, leaving 15 bases of the junction unmatched. Germline V gives CDR1 LNHNV, CDR2 YYDKDF (reference sequence). DNA for the CDR3: TGTGCCACCAGCAGAGATCGCACAGGCGGCGGGAGGAGCGATGAGCAGTTCTTC. This codes for CATSRDRTGGGRSDEQFF.

V is TRBV27 and J is TRBJ2-1; 8 nucleotides match TRBD2. The CDR3 extends over 15 amino acids. The V gene end was trimmed by 5 bases and the J gene end by 0 bases; junction bases not matched to a gene: 3. Germline CDR1 MNHEY, CDR2 SMNVEV (reference sequence). The CDR3, as DNA: TGTGCCAGCAGTATAGCGGGGCGCTCCTACAATGAGCAGTTCTTC. This translates into CASSIAGRSYNEQFF.